This paragraph covers one T cell receptor (beta chain) sequence. Its antigen is as yet unknown. The record originates from a study of beta chain features in type 1 diabetes. Study-wide results and caveats: Fewer insertions but more deletions were seen at VDJ junctions in type 1 diabetes patients.

Germline CDR1 and CDR2: SEHNR and FQNEAQ (reference sequence). The CDR3 has 16 amino acids. V was clipped by 4 bases and J by 5 bases; unmatched bases: 13. Every isolated RNA sample was fully reverse transcribed, so sequencing captured expressed TCRB transcripts. Only in-frame clones appear in the TCRdb table, and some are missing; sequencing was by immunoSEQ multiplex PCR. The sample lists approximately 44,000 clones; 51% were seen once. The rearrangement links TRBV7-9 to TRBJ2-7; the match to TRBD1 covers 8 bases. This clonotype was sampled from a woman aged 18 to 35 in good health. Material: Tregs from blood. Written as DNA, the CDR3 is TGTGCCAGCAGCTCGAGCTTCAGGGGGCGCACCGACGAGCAGTACTTC. Encoded protein: CASSSSFRGRTDEQYF. The variable domain in full, with the rest retrieved from reference TRBV7-9 and TRBJ2-7, is DTGVSQNPRHKITKRGQNVTFRCDPISEHNRLYWYRQTLGQGPEFLTYFQNEAQLEKSRLLSDRFSAERPKGSFSTLEIQRTEQGDSAMYLCASSSSFRGRTDEQYFGPGTRLTVT.